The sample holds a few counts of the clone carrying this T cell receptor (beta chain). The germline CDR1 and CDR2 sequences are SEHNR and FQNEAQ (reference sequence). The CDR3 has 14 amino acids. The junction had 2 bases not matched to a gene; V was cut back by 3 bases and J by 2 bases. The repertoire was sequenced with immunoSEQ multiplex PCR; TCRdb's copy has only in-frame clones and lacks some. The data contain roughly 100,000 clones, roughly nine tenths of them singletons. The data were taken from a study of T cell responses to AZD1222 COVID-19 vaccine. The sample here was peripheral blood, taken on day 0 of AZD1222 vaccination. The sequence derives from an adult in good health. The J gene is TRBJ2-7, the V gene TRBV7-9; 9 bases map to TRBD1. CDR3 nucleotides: TGTGCCAGCAGCTTCCGACAGGGGGCCTACGAGCAGTACTTC. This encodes CASSFRQGAYEQYF.